This T cell receptor beta chain was sequenced for a study of graft-versus-host responses after intestinal transplantation. Overall study: Tacrolimus and steroids were given for three to four years to all recipients after anti-thymocyte globulin induction. General study findings and limits: Peak circulating GvH clone levels were associated with early post-transplant HvG declines. Analysis identified GvH clones in recipient marrow, with some appearing first in ileum or blood.

The CDR3 covers 15 residues. The V end was cut by 0 bases, the J end by 4 bases, with 13 bases between. Germline loops: CDR1 ENHRY, CDR2 SYGVKD. In its sample, this clone was seen once. Its target is not known. Sequenced by immunoSEQ multiplex PCR; TCRdb stores in-frame clones only, minus some. The data contain around 84,000 clones, 83% of them singletons. The specimen comprised unstimulated CD8+ T cells sorted from spleen or lymph node cells, sampled before intestinal transplant. V usage is TRBV10-3 and J usage is TRBJ2-7; D unclear. This TCR was recovered from a human donor who received an intestinal transplant. The CDR3 nucleotides are TGTGCCATCAGTGAGTCAGTGGGGATCCTATACGAGCAGTACTTC. Translation: CAISESVGILYEQYF.